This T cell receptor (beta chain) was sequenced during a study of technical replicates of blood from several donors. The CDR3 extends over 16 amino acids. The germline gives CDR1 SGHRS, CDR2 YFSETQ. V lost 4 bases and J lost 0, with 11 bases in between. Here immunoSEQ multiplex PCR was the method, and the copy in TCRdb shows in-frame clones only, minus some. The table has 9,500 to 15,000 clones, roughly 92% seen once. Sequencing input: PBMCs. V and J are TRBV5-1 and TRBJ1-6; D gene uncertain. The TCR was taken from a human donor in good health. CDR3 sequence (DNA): TGCGCCAGCAGCGGAGGTTCGAGCTCCTATAATTCACCCCTCCACTTT. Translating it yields CASSGGSSSYNSPLHF.